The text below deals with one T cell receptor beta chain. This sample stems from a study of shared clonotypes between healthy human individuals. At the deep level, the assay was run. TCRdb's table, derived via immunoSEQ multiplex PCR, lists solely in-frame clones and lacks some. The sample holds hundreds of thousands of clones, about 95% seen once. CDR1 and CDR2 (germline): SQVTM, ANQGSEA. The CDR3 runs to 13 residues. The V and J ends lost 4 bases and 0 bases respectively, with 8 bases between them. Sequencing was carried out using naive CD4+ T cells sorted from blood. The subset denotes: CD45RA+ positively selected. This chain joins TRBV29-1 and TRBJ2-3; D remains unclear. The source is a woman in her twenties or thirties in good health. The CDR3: CSVARTSTDTQYF. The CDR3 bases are TGCAGCGTTGCCAGAACTAGCACAGATACGCAGTATTTT.